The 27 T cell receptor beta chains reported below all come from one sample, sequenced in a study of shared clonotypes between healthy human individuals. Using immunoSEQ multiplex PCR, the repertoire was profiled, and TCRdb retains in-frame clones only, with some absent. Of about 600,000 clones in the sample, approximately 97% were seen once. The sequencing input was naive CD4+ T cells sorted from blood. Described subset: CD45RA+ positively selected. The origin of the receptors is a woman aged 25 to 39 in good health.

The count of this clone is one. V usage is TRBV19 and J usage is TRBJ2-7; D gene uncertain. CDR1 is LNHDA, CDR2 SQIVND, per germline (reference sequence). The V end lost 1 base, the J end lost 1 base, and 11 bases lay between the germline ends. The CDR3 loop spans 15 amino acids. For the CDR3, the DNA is TGTGCCAGTAGTATAGCCGGCTCCGGATCCTACGAGCAGTACTTC. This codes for CASSIAGSGSYEQYF.

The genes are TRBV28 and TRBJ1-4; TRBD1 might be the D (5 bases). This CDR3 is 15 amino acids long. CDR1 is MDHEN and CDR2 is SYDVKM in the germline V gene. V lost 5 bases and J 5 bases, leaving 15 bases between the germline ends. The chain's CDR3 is CASSVPGPRNEKLFF. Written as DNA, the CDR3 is TGTGCCAGCAGTGTCCCGGGACCCAGAAATGAAAAACTGTTTTTT.

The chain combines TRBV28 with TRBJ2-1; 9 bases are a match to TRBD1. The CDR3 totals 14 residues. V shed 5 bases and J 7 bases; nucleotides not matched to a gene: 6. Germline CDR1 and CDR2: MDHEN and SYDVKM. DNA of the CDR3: TGTGCCAGCAGTCAAGGGACAGGGCGGAATGAGCAGTTCTTC. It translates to CASSQGTGRNEQFF.

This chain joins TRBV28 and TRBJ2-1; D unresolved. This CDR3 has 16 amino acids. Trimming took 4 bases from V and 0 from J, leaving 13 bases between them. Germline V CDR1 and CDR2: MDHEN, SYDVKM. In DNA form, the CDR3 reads TGTGCCAGCAGTTCCTACAGTCCTTACTCCTACAATGAGCAGTTCTTC. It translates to CASSSYSPYSYNEQFF.

Here the CDR3 DNA reads TGTGCCAGCAGTGAAGGGCGGAACAAGGTGACCCAGTACTTC. The encoded protein is CASSEGRNKVTQYF. V gene TRBV2 combines with J gene TRBJ2-5; unclear D gene. Trimming shortened V by 1 base and J by 7 bases, and 13 bases separated the two germline ends. CDR3 length: 14 residues. Germline V gene data show CDR1 as SNHLY and CDR2 as FYNNEI.

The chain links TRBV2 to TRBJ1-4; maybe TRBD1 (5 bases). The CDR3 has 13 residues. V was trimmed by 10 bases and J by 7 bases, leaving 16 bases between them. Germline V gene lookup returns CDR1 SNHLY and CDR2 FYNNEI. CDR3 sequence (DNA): TGTGCCACCTCCCGGGGGATTAGTGAAAAACTGTTTTTT. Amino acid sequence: CATSRGISEKLFF.

The CDR3 sequence: CTSSRLTEQGREKLFF. Here the CDR3 DNA reads TGCACCAGCAGCCGCCTCACCGAGCAGGGCCGGGAAAAACTGTTTTTT. The gene calls are TRBV1 and TRBJ1-4; the table's D call TRBD1 went unverified against the DNA. TRBV1 is a pseudogene segment. The CDR3 has 16 residues.

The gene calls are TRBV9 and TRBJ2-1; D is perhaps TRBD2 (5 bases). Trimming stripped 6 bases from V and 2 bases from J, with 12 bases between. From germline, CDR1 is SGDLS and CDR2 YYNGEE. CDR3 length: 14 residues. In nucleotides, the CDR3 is TGTGCCAGCATCCGGGATCTTACCTACAATGAGCAGTTCTTC. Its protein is CASIRDLTYNEQFF.

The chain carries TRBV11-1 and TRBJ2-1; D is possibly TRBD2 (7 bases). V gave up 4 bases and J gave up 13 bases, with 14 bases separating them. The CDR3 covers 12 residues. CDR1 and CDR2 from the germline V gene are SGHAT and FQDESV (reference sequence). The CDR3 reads CASSYGGGRQFF. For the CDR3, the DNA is TGTGCCAGCAGCTATGGGGGCGGGAGACAGTTCTTC.

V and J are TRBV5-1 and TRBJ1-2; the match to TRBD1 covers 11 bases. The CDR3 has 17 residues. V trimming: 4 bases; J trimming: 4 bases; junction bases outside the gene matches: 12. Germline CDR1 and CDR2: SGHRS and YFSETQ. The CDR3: CASSRGTGGRNSYGYTF. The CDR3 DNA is TGCGCCAGCAGCCGAGGGACAGGGGGTAGAAACAGCTATGGCTACACCTTC.

CDR3 residues: CASSSLPGTSPTETQYF. CDR3 nucleotides: TGTGCCAGCAGCTCCCTCCCCGGGACCTCCCCGACGGAGACCCAGTACTTC. The rearrangement uses TRBV11-2 and TRBJ2-5; D assignment may be TRBD1 or TRBD2 (5 bases each). The CDR3 contains 17 residues. Trimming left V 4 bases short and J 5 bases short, with 23 bases between. Germline values: CDR1 SGHAT, CDR2 FQNNGV.

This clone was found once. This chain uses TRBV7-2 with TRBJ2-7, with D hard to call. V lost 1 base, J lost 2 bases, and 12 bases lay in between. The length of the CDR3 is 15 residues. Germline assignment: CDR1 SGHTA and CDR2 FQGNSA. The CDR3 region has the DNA TGTGCCAGCAGCTTAGAAGGGCCGGTCACCTACGAGCAGTACTTC. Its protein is CASSLEGPVTYEQYF.

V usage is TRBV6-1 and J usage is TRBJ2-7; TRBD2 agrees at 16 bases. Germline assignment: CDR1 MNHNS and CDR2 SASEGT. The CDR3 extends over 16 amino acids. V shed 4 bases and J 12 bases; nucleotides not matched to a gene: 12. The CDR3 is CASSGLDGTSGRAPYF. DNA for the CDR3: TGTGCCAGCAGTGGCCTTGACGGGACTAGCGGGAGGGCCCCGTACTTC.

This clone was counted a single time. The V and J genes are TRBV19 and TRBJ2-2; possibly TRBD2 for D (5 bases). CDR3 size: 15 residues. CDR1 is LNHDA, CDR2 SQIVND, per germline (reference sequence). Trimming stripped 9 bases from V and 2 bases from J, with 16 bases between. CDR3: CASSRGLGNTGELFF. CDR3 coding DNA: TGTGCCAGCAGTCGGGGTTTAGGCAACACCGGGGAGCTGTTTTTT.

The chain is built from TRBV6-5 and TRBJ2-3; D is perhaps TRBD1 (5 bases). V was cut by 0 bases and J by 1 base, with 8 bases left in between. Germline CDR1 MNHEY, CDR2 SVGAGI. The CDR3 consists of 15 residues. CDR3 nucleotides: TGTGCCAGCAGTTACTCGATAGGGGGCACAGATACGCAGTATTTT. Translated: CASSYSIGGTDTQYF.

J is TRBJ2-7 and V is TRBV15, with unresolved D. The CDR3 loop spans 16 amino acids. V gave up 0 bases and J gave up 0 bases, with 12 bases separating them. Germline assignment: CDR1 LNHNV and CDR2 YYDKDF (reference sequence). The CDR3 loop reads CATSREGYGDSYEQYF. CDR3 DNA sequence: TGTGCCACCAGCAGAGAAGGCTATGGGGACTCCTACGAGCAGTACTTC.

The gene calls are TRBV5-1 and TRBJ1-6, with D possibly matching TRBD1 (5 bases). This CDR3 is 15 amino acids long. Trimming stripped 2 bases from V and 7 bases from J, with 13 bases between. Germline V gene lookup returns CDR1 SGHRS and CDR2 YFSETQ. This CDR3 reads CASSFRDRENSPLHF. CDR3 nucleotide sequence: TGCGCCAGCAGCTTCAGGGATCGCGAAAATTCACCCCTCCACTTT.

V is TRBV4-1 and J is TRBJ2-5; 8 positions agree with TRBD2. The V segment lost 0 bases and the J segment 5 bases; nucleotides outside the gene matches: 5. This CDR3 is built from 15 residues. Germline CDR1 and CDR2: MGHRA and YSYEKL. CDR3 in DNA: TGCGCCAGCAGCCAAGATGGGCTAGCGGGTGAGACCCAGTACTTC. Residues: CASSQDGLAGETQYF.

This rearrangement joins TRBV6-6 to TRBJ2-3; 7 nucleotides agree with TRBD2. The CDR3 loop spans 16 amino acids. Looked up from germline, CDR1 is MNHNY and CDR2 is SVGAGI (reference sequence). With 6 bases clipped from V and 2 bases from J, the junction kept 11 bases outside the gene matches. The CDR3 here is CASSTTRAGTTDTQYF. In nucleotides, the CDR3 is TGTGCCAGCAGCACCACCCGAGCGGGGACCACAGATACGCAGTATTTT.

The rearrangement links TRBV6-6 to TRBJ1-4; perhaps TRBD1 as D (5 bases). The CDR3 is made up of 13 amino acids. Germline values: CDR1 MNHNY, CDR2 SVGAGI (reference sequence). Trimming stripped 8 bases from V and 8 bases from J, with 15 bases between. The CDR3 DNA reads TGTGCCAGCGCCGGGGGGGGTCGGGAAAAACTGTTTTTT. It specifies CASAGGGREKLFF.

The CDR3 is CASSEPEKLFF. The DNA of the CDR3 is TGTGCCAGCAGTGAACCTGAAAAACTGTTTTTT. The V call is TRBV2, the J call TRBJ1-4; D is unresolved. The CDR3 covers 11 residues. V was pared by 2 bases and J by 7 bases, with 2 bases between. In germline, CDR1 is SNHLY, CDR2 FYNNEI.

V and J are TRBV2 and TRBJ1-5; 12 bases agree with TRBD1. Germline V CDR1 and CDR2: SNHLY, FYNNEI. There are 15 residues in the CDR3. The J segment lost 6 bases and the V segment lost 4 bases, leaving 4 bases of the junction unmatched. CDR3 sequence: CASSGGTGGVQPQHF. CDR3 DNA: TGTGCCAGCAGTGGGGGGACAGGGGGCGTTCAGCCCCAGCATTTT.

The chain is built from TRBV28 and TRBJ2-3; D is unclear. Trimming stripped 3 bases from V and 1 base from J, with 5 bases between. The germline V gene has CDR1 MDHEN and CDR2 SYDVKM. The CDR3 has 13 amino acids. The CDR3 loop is CASSFFRTDTQYF. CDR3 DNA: TGTGCCAGCAGTTTCTTTCGCACAGATACGCAGTATTTT.

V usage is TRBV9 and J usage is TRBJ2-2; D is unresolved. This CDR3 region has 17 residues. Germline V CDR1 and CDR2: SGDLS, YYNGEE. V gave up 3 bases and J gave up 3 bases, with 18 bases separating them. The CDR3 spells CASSDGPVRVYTGELFF. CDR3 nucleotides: TGTGCCAGCAGCGACGGACCCGTCAGAGTGTACACCGGGGAGCTGTTTTTT.

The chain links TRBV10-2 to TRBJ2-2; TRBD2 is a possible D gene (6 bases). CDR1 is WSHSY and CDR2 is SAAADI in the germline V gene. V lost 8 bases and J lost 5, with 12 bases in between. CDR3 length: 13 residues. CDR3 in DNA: TGCGCCAGCGCAAGGAGGGATACCGGGGAGCTGTTTTTT. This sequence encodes CASARRDTGELFF.

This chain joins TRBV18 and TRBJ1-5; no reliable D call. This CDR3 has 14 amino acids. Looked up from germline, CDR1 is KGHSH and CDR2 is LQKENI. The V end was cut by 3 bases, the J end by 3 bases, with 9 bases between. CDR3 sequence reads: CASSPSGDNQPQHF. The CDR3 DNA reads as TGTGCCAGCTCACCCTCGGGTGACAATCAGCCCCAGCATTTT. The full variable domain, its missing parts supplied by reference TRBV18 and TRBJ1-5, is NAGVMQNPRHLVRRRGQEARLRCSPMKGHSHVYWYRQLPEEGLKFMVYLQKENIIDESGMPKERFSAEFPKEGPSILRIQQVVRGDSAAYFCASSPSGDNQPQHFGDGTRLSIL.

Here the CDR3 reads CASSFRGHRPMAIDYEQYF. CDR3 nucleotides: TGTGCCAGCAGCTTTAGGGGGCACAGGCCTATGGCAATTGATTACGAGCAGTACTTC. The gene calls are TRBV5-6 and TRBJ2-7, with TRBD1 identical over 7 bases. This CDR3 is built from 19 residues. Looked up from germline, CDR1 is SGHDT and CDR2 is YYEEEE. V gave up 2 bases and J gave up 4 bases; unmatched junction bases: 21. The full variable domain, completed using reference TRBV5-6 and TRBJ2-7, is DAGVTQSPTHLIKTRGQQVTLRCSPKSGHDTVSWYQQALGQGPQFIFQYYEEEERQRGNFPDRFSGHQFPNYSSELNVNALLLGDSALYLCASSFRGHRPMAIDYEQYFGPGTRLTVT.